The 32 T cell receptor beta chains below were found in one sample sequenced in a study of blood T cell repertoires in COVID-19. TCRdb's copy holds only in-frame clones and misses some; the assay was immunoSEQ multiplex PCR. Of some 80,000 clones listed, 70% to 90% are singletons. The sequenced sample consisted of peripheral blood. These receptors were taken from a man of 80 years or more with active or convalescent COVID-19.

The CDR3 DNA is TGTGCCAGCAGTCACGGGGGGGCCTTAGATACGCAGTATTTT. Residues: CASSHGGALDTQYF. This chain links TRBV6-4 with TRBJ2-3; 8 bases align to TRBD2. The ends lost 5 bases at V and 5 bases at J; junction bases unmatched: 6. Germline lookup yields CDR1 MRHNA and CDR2 SNTAGT. The CDR3 has 14 amino acids.

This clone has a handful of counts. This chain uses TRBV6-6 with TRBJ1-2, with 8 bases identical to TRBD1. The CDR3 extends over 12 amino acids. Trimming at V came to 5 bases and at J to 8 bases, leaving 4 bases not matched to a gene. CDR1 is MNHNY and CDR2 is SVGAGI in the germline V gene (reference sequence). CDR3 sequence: CASSQGAGGYTF. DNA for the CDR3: TGTGCCAGCAGTCAGGGGGCAGGAGGCTACACCTTC.

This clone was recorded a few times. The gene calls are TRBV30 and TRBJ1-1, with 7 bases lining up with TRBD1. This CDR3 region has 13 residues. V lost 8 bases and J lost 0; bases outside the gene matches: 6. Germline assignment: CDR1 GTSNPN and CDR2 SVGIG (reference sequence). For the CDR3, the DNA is TGTGCCATGGGACAGAGATTGAACACTGAAGCTTTCTTT. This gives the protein CAMGQRLNTEAFF.

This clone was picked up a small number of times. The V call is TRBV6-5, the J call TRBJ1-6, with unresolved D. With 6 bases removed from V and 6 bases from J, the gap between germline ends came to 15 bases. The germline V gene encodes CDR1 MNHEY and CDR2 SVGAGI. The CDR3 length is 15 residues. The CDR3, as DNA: TGTGCCAGCAGAACCATGAACACGGGTAATTCACCCCTCCACTTT. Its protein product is CASRTMNTGNSPLHF.

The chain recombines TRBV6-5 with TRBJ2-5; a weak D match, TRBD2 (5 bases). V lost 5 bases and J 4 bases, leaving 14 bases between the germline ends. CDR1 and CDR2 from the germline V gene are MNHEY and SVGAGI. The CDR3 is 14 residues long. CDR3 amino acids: CASSLRGTGETQYF. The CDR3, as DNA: TGTGCCAGCAGTCTCCGGGGTACGGGAGAGACCCAGTACTTC.

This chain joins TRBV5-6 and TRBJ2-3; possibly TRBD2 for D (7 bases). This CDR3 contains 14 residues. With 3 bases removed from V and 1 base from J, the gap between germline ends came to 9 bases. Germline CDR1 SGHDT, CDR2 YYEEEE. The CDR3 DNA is TGTGCCAGCAGCTGGGGGGGCCGCACAGATACGCAGTATTTT. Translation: CASSWGGRTDTQYF.

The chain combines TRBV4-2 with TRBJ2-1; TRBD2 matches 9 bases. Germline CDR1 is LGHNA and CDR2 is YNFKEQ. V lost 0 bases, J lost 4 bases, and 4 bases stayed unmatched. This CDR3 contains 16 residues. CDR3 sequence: CASSQDQSGRYNEQFF. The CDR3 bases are TGTGCCAGCAGCCAAGATCAAAGCGGGAGGTACAATGAGCAGTTCTTC.

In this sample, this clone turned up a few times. The CDR3 nucleotides read TGCGCCAGCAGTGATCCAGTCCGCCCAGGGGGGGAAAAACTGTTTTTT. This translates into CASSDPVRPGGEKLFF. The chain couples TRBV10-2 to TRBJ1-4; 7 positions agree with TRBD1. CDR1 WSHSY and CDR2 SAAADI come from the germline V gene. CDR3 size: 16 residues. The trim removed 3 bases at V and 8 bases at J, leaving 12 bases unmatched.

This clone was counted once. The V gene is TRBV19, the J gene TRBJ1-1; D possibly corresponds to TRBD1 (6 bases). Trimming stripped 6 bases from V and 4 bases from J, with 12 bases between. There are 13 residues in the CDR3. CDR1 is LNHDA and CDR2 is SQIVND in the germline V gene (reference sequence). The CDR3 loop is CASREGGGTEAFF. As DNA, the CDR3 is TGTGCCAGTAGGGAAGGGGGGGGCACTGAAGCTTTCTTT.

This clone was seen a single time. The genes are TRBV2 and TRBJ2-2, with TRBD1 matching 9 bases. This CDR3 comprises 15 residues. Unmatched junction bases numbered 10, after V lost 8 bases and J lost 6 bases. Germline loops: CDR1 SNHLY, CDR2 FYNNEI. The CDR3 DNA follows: TGTGCCAGCCTCCCGGACAGGGGATCGGCCGGGGAGCTGTTTTTT. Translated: CASLPDRGSAGELFF. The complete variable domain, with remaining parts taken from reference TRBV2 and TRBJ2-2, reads EPEVTQTPSHQVTQMGQEVILRCVPISNHLYFYWYRQILGQKVEFLVSFYNNEISEKSEIFDDQFSVERPDGSNFTLKIRSTKLEDSAMYFCASLPDRGSAGELFFGEGSRLTVL.

CDR3 DNA sequence: TGCGCCAGCAGCTTGGATCCAAGCGGGGGAGGCGATATCGGGGAGCTGTTTTTT. Its protein product is CASSLDPSGGGDIGELFF. This chain links TRBV5-1 with TRBJ2-2, with TRBD2 identical over 8 bases. V lost 0 bases and J lost 7; bases outside the gene matches: 14. Germline loops: CDR1 SGHRS, CDR2 YFSETQ. CDR3 size: 18 residues.

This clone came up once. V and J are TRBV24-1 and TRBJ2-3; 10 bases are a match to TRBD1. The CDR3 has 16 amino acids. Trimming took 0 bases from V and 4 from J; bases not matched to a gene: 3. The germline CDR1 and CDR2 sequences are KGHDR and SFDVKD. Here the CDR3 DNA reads TGTGCCACCAGTGATTTGGACAGGGGGCGGGCAGATACGCAGTATTTT. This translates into CATSDLDRGRADTQYF.

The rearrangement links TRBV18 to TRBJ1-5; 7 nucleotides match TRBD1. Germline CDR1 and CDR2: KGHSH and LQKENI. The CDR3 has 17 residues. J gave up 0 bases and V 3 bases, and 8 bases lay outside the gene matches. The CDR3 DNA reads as TGTGCCAGCTCACCTAGCCCGGGACAGAGTAGCAATCAGCCCCAGCATTTT. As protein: CASSPSPGQSSNQPQHF.

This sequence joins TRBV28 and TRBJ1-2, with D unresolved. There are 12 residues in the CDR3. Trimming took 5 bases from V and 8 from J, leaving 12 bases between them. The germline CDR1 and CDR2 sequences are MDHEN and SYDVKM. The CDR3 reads CASSGVKRGYTF. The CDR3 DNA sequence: TGTGCCAGCAGTGGCGTTAAGAGGGGCTACACCTTC.

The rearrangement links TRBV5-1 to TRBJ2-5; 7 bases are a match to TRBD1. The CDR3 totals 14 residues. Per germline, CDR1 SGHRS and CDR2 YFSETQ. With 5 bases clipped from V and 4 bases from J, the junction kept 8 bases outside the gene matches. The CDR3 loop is CASSSGTEGETQYF. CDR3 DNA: TGCGCCAGCAGTTCCGGGACAGAGGGAGAGACCCAGTACTTC.

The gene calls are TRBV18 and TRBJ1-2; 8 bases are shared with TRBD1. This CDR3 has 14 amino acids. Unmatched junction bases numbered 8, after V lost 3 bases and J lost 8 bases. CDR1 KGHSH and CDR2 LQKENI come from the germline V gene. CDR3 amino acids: CASSPGTGSWGYTF. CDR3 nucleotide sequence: TGTGCCAGCTCACCCGGGACAGGTTCGTGGGGCTACACCTTC.

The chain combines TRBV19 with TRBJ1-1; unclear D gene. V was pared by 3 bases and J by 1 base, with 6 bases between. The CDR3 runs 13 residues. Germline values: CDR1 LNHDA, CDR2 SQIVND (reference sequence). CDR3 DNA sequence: TGTGCCAGTAGTATCTACAGGAACACTGAAGCTTTCTTT. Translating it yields CASSIYRNTEAFF. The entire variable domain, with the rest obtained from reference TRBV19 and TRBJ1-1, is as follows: DGGITQSPKYLFRKEGQNVTLSCEQNLNHDAMYWYRQDPGQGLRLIYYSQIVNDFQKGDIAEGYSVSREKKESFPLTVTSAQKNPTAFYLCASSIYRNTEAFFGQGTRLTVV.

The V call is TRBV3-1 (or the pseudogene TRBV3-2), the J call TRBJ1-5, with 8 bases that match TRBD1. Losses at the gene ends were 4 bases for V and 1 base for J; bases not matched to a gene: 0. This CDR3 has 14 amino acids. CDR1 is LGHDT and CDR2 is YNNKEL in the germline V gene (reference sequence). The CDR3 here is CASSRQGSNQPQHF. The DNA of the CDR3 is TGTGCCAGCAGCCGACAGGGGAGCAATCAGCCCCAGCATTTT.

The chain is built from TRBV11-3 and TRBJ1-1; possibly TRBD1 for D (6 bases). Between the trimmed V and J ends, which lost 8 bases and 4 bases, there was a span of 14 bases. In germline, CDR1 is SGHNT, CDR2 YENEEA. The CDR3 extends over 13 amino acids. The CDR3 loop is CASGGGPTTEAFF. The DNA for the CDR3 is TGTGCCAGCGGCGGGGGGCCGACCACTGAAGCTTTCTTT.

CDR3: CASSFGDRTNYGYTF. The CDR3 DNA is TGTGCCAGCAGTTTTGGGGACAGGACTAACTATGGCTACACCTTC. This chain connects TRBV28 to TRBJ1-2, with 8 bases that match TRBD1. V shed 3 bases, J shed 0 bases, and the junction held 3 bases outside the gene matches. Germline CDR1 MDHEN, CDR2 SYDVKM. The CDR3 contains 15 residues.

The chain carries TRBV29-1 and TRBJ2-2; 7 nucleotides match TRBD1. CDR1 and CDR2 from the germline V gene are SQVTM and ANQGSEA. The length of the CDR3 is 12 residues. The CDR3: CGIDRVGGELFF. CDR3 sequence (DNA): TGCGGCATAGACAGGGTCGGCGGGGAGCTGTTTTTT.

This CDR3 reads CATSSLRATTSQHF. CDR3 DNA: TGTGCCACCAGCAGTCTCAGGGCAACCACTTCCCAGCATTTT. The V and J genes are TRBV15 and TRBJ1-5; D perhaps matches TRBD1 (5 bases). The CDR3 extends over 14 amino acids. V lost 3 bases and J 11 bases, leaving 17 bases between the germline ends. The V gene's germline CDR1 is LNHNV and CDR2 YYDKDF (reference sequence).

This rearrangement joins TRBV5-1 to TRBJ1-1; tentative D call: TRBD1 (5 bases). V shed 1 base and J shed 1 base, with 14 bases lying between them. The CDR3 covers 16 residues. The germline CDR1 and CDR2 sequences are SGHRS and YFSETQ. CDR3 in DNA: TGCGCCAGCAGCTTGTTAGGGCCCGGGGGGAACACTGAAGCTTTCTTT. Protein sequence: CASSLLGPGGNTEAFF.

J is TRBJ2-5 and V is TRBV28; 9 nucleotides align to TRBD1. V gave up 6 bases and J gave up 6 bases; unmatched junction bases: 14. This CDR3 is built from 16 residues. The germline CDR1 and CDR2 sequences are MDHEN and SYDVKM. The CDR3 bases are TGTGCCAGCAGATCACAGACCGGGACAGGGTTTAAGACCCAGTACTTC. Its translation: CASRSQTGTGFKTQYF.

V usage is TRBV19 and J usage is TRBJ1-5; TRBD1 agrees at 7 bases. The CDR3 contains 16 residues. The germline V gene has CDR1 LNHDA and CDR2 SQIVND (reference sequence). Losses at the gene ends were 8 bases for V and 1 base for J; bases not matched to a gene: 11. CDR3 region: CASADRPLASNQPQHF. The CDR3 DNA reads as TGTGCCAGTGCGGACAGGCCGCTCGCCAGCAATCAGCCCCAGCATTTT.

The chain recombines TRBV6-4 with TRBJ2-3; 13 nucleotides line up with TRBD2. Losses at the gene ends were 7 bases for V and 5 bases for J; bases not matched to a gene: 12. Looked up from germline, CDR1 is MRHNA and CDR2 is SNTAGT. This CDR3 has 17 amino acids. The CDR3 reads CASMPLLAGGPGDTQYF. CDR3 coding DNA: TGTGCCAGCATGCCCCTACTAGCGGGAGGGCCGGGAGATACGCAGTATTTT.

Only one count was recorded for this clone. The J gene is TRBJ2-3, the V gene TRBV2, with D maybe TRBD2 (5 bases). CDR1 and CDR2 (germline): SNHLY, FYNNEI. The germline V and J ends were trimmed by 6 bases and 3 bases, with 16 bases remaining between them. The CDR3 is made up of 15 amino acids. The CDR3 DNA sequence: TGTGCCAGCAGCACCCGGAGGCAAGGTACAGATACGCAGTATTTT. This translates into CASSTRRQGTDTQYF.

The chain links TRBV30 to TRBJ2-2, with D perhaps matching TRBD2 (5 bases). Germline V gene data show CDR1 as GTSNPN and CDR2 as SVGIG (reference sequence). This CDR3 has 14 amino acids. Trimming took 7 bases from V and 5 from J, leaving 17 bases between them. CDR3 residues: CALEWKGDTGELFF. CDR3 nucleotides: TGTGCCTTGGAGTGGAAGGGAGATACCGGGGAGCTGTTTTTT.

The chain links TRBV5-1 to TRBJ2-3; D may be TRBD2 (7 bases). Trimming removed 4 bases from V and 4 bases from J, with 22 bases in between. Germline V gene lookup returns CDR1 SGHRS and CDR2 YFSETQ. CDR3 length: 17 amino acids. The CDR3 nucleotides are TGCGCCAGCAGCAGGAGGGGGGGCAGGACCCCCCCAGATACGCAGTATTTT. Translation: CASSRRGGRTPPDTQYF.

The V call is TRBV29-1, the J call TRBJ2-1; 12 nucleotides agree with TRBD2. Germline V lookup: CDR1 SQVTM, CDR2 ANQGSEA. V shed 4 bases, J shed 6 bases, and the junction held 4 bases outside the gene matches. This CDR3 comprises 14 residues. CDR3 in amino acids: CSVVPSGRANEQFF. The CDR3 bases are TGCAGCGTTGTTCCTAGCGGGAGGGCCAATGAGCAGTTCTTC.

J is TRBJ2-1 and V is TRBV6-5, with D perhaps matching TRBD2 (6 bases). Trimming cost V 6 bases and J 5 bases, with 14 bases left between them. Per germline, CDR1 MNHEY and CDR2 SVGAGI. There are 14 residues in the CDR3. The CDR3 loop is CASRRSGGNNEQFF. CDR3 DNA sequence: TGTGCCAGCAGAAGGAGCGGAGGGAACAATGAGCAGTTCTTC.

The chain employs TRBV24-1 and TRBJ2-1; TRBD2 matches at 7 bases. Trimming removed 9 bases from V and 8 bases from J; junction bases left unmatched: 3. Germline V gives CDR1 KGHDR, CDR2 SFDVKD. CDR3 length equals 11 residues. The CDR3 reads CATSGGDEQFF. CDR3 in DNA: TGTGCCACCTCGGGGGGTGATGAGCAGTTCTTC.